The 32 T cell receptor beta chains listed next were all sequenced from one sample in a study of T cells in Graves' hyperthyroidism and ophthalmopathy. From RNA transcripts, TCR beta CDR3 regions were amplified. HTBI primers drove first-round RT-PCR of the TCR CDR3. TCRdb reprocessed the multiplex PCR reads with MiXCR, giving one entry per CDR3 protein. The sample holds around 110,000 distinct CDR3 sequences, roughly 15% seen once. Sequencing used blood. These TCRs come from a woman aged 50 to 65 with Graves' hyperthyroidism.

This clonotype was detected many times. The chain is built from TRBV28 and TRBJ2-5; possible D gene TRBD2, 7 bases. CDR3 length equals 17 residues. Germline V lookup: CDR1 MDHEN, CDR2 SYDVKM. The ends were cut back, 2 bases at V and 3 bases at J, with 19 bases in the middle. CDR3 protein: CASSLRGGIRWKETQYF. The CDR3 coding sequence is TGTGCCAGCAGTTTAAGGGGGGGCATTCGGTGGAAAGAGACCCAGTACTTC.

This clonotype was recorded at least ten times. V gene TRBV5-1 combines with J gene TRBJ2-2; no clear D gene. The length of the CDR3 is 15 residues. Trimming stripped 5 bases from V and 3 bases from J, with 14 bases between. Germline-derived CDR1 and CDR2 are SGHRS and YFSETQ. As DNA, the CDR3 is TGCGCCAGCAGTCCTGGTCAGTCCGACACCGGGGAGCTGTTTTTT. Its protein product is CASSPGQSDTGELFF.

This clonotype was picked up one time. V usage is TRBV2 and J usage is TRBJ2-5; 8 bases map to TRBD1. V was clipped by 8 bases and J by 5 bases; unmatched bases: 16. CDR1 SNHLY and CDR2 FYNNEI come from the germline V gene. The CDR3 extends over 16 amino acids. The CDR3 DNA follows: TGTGCCAGCGACCTCCCAGTCGAGCAGGGGGCCGAGACCCAGTACTTC. Translation: CASDLPVEQGAETQYF. Looking up the rest from reference TRBV2 and TRBJ2-5 gives the full variable domain: EPEVTQTPSHQVTQMGQEVILRCVPISNHLYFYWYRQILGQKVEFLVSFYNNEISEKSEIFDDQFSVERPDGSNFTLKIRSTKLEDSAMYFCASDLPVEQGAETQYFGPGTRLLVL.

This clonotype was seen repeatedly, ten times or more. This rearrangement joins TRBV27 to TRBJ1-2; maybe TRBD1 (5 bases). The germline V gene has CDR1 MNHEY and CDR2 SMNVEV (reference sequence). V gave up 2 bases and J gave up 6 bases, with 13 bases separating them. The CDR3 is made up of 14 amino acids. The CDR3 here is CASSLKGGGNGYTF. The CDR3 coding sequence is TGTGCCAGCAGTTTAAAAGGTGGGGGGAATGGCTACACCTTC.

This clonotype was seen ten or more times. The gene calls are TRBV27 and TRBJ2-1; D possibly corresponds to TRBD2 (5 bases). Germline CDR1 MNHEY, CDR2 SMNVEV (reference sequence). This CDR3 has 17 amino acids. Trimming cost V 2 bases and J 7 bases, with 21 bases left between them. The CDR3 region has the DNA TGTGCCAGCAGTTTAGGTCCCACTAGATCGACGAGTAATGAGCAGTTCTTC. Translating gives CASSLGPTRSTSNEQFF.

This clonotype was counted at least ten times. The CDR3 bases are TGTGCCAGCAGTTTAAGCTTAAGCAATCAGCCCCAGCATTTT. This gives the protein CASSLSLSNQPQHF. The chain joins TRBV12-3 or TRBV12-4 to TRBJ1-5; no reliable D call. V was shortened by 2 bases and J by 1 base, with 6 bases between the two germline ends. The CDR3 runs to 14 residues.

This clonotype was recorded at least ten times. The chain recombines TRBV3-1 with TRBJ1-6, with TRBD1 matching over 8 bases. Looked up from germline, CDR1 is LGHDT and CDR2 is YNNKEL (reference sequence). The CDR3 has 15 residues. J gave up 10 bases and V 4 bases, and 9 bases lay outside the gene matches. DNA of the CDR3: TGTGCCAGCAGCCCCAAACAGGGGGGTAAATCACCCCTCCACTTT. Translated, it gives CASSPKQGGKSPLHF.

This clonotype was observed at least ten times. The rearrangement joins TRBV7-2 to TRBJ2-7; TRBD1 matches at 8 bases. The trim removed 5 bases at V and 3 bases at J, leaving 3 bases unmatched. The CDR3 loop spans 13 amino acids. CDR1 SGHTA and CDR2 FQGNSA come from the germline V gene. CDR3 region: CASSATGGYEQYV. The CDR3 DNA is TGTGCCAGCAGCGCCACAGGGGGCTACGAGCAGTACGTC.

This clonotype was counted at least ten times. The rearrangement joins TRBV20-1 to TRBJ2-1; no clear D. Germline V lookup: CDR1 DFQATT, CDR2 SNEGSKA (reference sequence). The CDR3 runs 13 residues. The germline V and J ends were trimmed by 6 bases and 8 bases, with 17 bases remaining between them. The CDR3 here is CSADRSLGDEQFF. CDR3 sequence (DNA): TGCAGTGCCGATAGGAGCCTTGGGGATGAGCAGTTCTTC.

The gene calls are TRBV27 and TRBJ2-7; a possible D gene is TRBD2 (7 bases). This CDR3 has 18 residues. Germline V gene sequence: CDR1 MNHEY, CDR2 SMNVEV (reference sequence). Trimming stripped 3 bases from V and 5 bases from J, with 26 bases between. The CDR3 loop reads CASSFKRGGGGKRNEQYF. The CDR3 region has the DNA TGTGCCAGCAGTTTTAAAAGAGGGGGGGGAGGCAAAAGGAACGAGCAGTACTTC.

This clonotype was seen repeatedly, ten times or more. The chain is built from TRBV11-2 and TRBJ1-4; no clear D. The germline CDR1 and CDR2 sequences are SGHAT and FQNNGV. V was pared by 0 bases and J by 11 bases, with 10 bases between. The length of the CDR3 is 13 residues. The DNA of the CDR3 is TGTGCCAGCAGCTTAGAGCGGCGAGATAAACTGTTTTTT. Translation: CASSLERRDKLFF. Looking up the rest from reference TRBV11-2 and TRBJ1-4 gives the full variable domain: EAGVAQSPRYKIIEKRQSVAFWCNPISGHATLYWYQQILGQGPKLLIQFQNNGVVDDSQLPKDRFSAERLKGVDSTLKIQPAKLEDSAVYLCASSLERRDKLFFGSGTQLSVL.

Ten or more counts support this clonotype. V is TRBV12-3 or TRBV12-4 and J is TRBJ2-7; 7 bases map to TRBD1. With V trimmed by 5 bases and J by 4 bases, 8 bases remained unmatched. This CDR3 comprises 14 residues. CDR3 loop: CASSLGQVVYEQYF. The CDR3 DNA is TGTGCCAGCAGTCTTGGACAGGTTGTGTACGAGCAGTACTTC.

Many counts were recorded for this clonotype. The chain couples TRBV20-1 to TRBJ2-1; D is perhaps TRBD2 (6 bases). CDR1 is DFQATT, CDR2 SNEGSKA, per germline (reference sequence). CDR3 length equals 15 residues. Trimming took 3 bases from V and 6 from J, leaving 18 bases between them. CDR3 residues: CSASSHDGRGNEQFF. CDR3 coding DNA: TGCAGTGCTAGTAGTCATGACGGGAGAGGCAATGAGCAGTTCTTC.

Regarding this clonotype: One junction end disagrees with the germline gene, perhaps due to a read error. The rearrangement uses TRBV20-1 and TRBJ1-1; D perhaps matches TRBD1 (5 bases). The CDR3 is 14 amino acids. Per germline, CDR1 DFQATT and CDR2 SNEGSKA (reference sequence). This CDR3 reads CSARAGRGDTEAFF. The DNA for the CDR3 is TGCAGTGCTAGAGCGGGACGGGGAGATACTGAAGCTTTCTTC.

The chain couples TRBV11-2 to TRBJ1-1, with D possibly matching TRBD1 (5 bases). Per germline, CDR1 SGHAT and CDR2 FQNNGV. Trimming removed 5 bases from V and 1 base from J, with 17 bases in between. This CDR3 has 16 amino acids. This chain's CDR3 is CASSLAGGGTNTEAFF. The CDR3 bases are TGTGCCAGCAGCCTAGCTGGTGGTGGGACGAACACTGAAGCTTTCTTT.

Turning to this clonotype: A much larger clone sits a single nucleotide away, making a read error possible. J is TRBJ2-1 and V is TRBV28, with 10 bases matching TRBD2. CDR1 is MDHEN, CDR2 SYDVKM, per germline. The CDR3 has 15 residues. CDR3 residues: CASKLASGSAKEQSF. CDR3 bases: TGTGCCAGCAAATTAGCTAGCGGGAGCGCTAAGGAGCAGTCCTTC.

This clonotype was observed at least ten times. V is TRBV6-5 and J is TRBJ1-2; perhaps TRBD1 as D (5 bases). Trimming cost V 2 bases and J 7 bases, with 11 bases left between them. Germline assignment: CDR1 MNHEY and CDR2 SVGAGI. The CDR3 sequence is 13 residues long. The CDR3 spells CASSYLGGVGYTF. CDR3 DNA sequence: TGTGCCAGCAGTTACCTTGGAGGGGTTGGCTACACCTTC.

This clonotype was detected many times. The rearrangement joins TRBV15 to TRBJ1-1, with D uncertain. The ends were cut back, 0 bases at V and 4 bases at J, with 12 bases in the middle. Per the germline V gene, CDR1 is LNHNV and CDR2 is YYDKDF (reference sequence). The CDR3 covers 15 residues. This CDR3 reads CATSRDPSFSTEAFF. CDR3 DNA: TGTGCCACCAGCAGAGATCCTTCCTTTTCCACTGAAGCTTTCTTT.

There are a few counts of this clonotype. Being one base from a much bigger clone, this may be a read error. The gene calls are TRBV28 and TRBJ2-7; tentatively, D is TRBD1 (6 bases). Per germline, CDR1 MDHEN and CDR2 SYDVKM. Deletions cut 7 bases from V and 3 bases from J, with 22 bases between. There are 16 residues in the CDR3. CDR3 region: CASTNTVGYRDYEQYF. As DNA, the CDR3 is TGTGCCAGCACCAACACAGTAGGGTACAGGGACTACGAGCAGTACTTC.

The rearrangement links TRBV13 to TRBJ1-1; perhaps TRBD1 as D (5 bases). The germline gives CDR1 PRHDT, CDR2 FYEKMQ (reference sequence). The CDR3 contains 17 residues. The V gene lost 1 base and the J gene lost 0 bases, with 15 bases spanning the gap. In DNA, the CDR3 is TGTGCCAGCAGCTTAGAGTTGGTGGGGCGGCTGAACACTGAAGCTTTCTTT. It translates to CASSLELVGRLNTEAFF.

The table lists this clonotype with many counts. J is TRBJ1-4 and V is TRBV28; D uncertain. The CDR3 is made up of 16 amino acids. The V gene lost 1 base and the J gene lost 5 bases, with 14 bases spanning the gap. Germline CDR1 is MDHEN and CDR2 is SYDVKM. The CDR3 loop reads CASSLSNGPLNEKLFF. In DNA, the CDR3 is TGTGCCAGCAGTTTATCTAACGGACCTCTAAATGAAAAACTGTTTTTT.

This clonotype was observed many times. The genes are TRBV7-2 and TRBJ1-4; D perhaps matches TRBD1 (5 bases). The V gene lost 5 bases and the J gene lost 0 bases, with 10 bases spanning the gap. CDR1 is SGHTA, CDR2 FQGNSA, per germline. CDR3 length equals 15 residues. CDR3 in amino acids: CASSLDSATNEKLFF. The CDR3 DNA reads TGTGCCAGCAGCCTTGACAGCGCAACTAATGAAAAACTGTTTTTT.

This clonotype was seen at least ten times. The gene calls are TRBV19 and TRBJ1-1; no definite D call. Germline CDR1 LNHDA, CDR2 SQIVND (reference sequence). Between the trimmed V and J ends, which lost 6 bases and 1 base, there was a span of 9 bases. The CDR3 sequence is 13 residues long. The CDR3 sequence is CASSPMSNTEAFF. The CDR3 DNA is TGTGCCAGTAGCCCGATGTCGAACACTGAAGCTTTCTTT.

The chain carries TRBV28 and TRBJ1-1; D perhaps matches TRBD1 (6 bases). The germline CDR1 and CDR2 sequences are MDHEN and SYDVKM. The CDR3 contains 13 residues. V lost 4 bases and J lost 14, with 20 bases in between. CDR3 nucleotides: TGTGCCAGCAGTTCCTCCTCCCGGACAGCGCGCTTCTTT. Translated: CASSSSSRTARFF.

This clonotype has a count of ten or more. This rearrangement joins TRBV3-1 to TRBJ2-5, with a weak D call TRBD1 (6 bases). The CDR3 runs 16 residues. Germline V gene lookup returns CDR1 LGHDT and CDR2 YNNKEL (reference sequence). Trimming stripped 5 bases from V and 4 bases from J, with 20 bases between. The CDR3 nucleotides are TGTGCCAGCAGCGGATCCTCACAGGGCGGCTTAGAGACCCAGTACTTC. Its protein product is CASSGSSQGGLETQYF.

The rearrangement links TRBV6-5 to TRBJ2-5; D unclear. With 3 bases removed from V and 7 bases from J, the gap between germline ends came to 9 bases. The germline gives CDR1 MNHEY, CDR2 SVGAGI. The CDR3 length is 12 residues. CDR3 loop: CASSYPLGTQYF. The CDR3 DNA reads as TGTGCCAGCAGTTATCCCCTAGGGACCCAGTACTTC.

This clonotype was found many times. This sequence joins TRBV18 and TRBJ2-6; unclear D gene. V shed 6 bases and J shed 3 bases, with 0 bases lying between them. The CDR3 totals 11 residues. The germline gives CDR1 KGHSH, CDR2 LQKENI. The CDR3 sequence is CASSGANVLTF. CDR3 bases: TGTGCCAGCTCTGGGGCCAACGTCCTGACTTTC.

This clonotype was seen many times. The chain recombines TRBV5-1 with TRBJ2-3, with 14 bases matching TRBD2. Trimming took 4 bases from V and 5 from J; bases not matched to a gene: 6. This CDR3 has 16 residues. CDR1 and CDR2 from the germline V gene are SGHRS and YFSETQ. The CDR3 nucleotides read TGCGCCAGCAGCCCGGGACTAGCGGGAGCGGGAGATACGCAGTATTTT. It is translated as CASSPGLAGAGDTQYF.

The sample holds many counts of this clonotype. The J gene is TRBJ1-6, the V gene TRBV4-2, with D perhaps TRBD1 (6 bases). The CDR3 is made up of 17 amino acids. V was pared by 0 bases and J by 6 bases, with 15 bases between. The germline gives CDR1 LGHNA, CDR2 YNFKEQ. In nucleotides, the CDR3 is TGTGCCAGCAGCCAAGATCCCTCCGGGACACTTAATTCACCCCTCCACTTT. Translated: CASSQDPSGTLNSPLHF.

This clonotype has ten or more counts. The CDR3 DNA follows: TGTGCCAGCAGCTTAGTGCCAGCGGGAGGCACAGATACGCAGTATTTT. It codes for CASSLVPAGGTDTQYF. The rearrangement links TRBV13 to TRBJ2-3; 8 bases are a match to TRBD2. Looked up from germline, CDR1 is PRHDT and CDR2 is FYEKMQ (reference sequence). This CDR3 contains 16 residues. The V gene end was trimmed by 1 base and the J gene end by 1 base; junction bases not matched to a gene: 4. Full variable domain (remainder filled in from reference TRBV13 and TRBJ2-3): AAGVIQSPRHLIKEKRETATLKCYPIPRHDTVYWYQQGPGQDPQFLISFYEKMQSDKGSIPDRFSAQQFSDYHSELNMSSLELGDSALYFCASSLVPAGGTDTQYFGPGTRLTVL.

This clonotype appeared many times. V and J are TRBV2 and TRBJ1-1; no reliable D call. V was trimmed by 8 bases and J by 4 bases, leaving 14 bases between them. CDR3 length equals 13 residues. Germline CDR1 SNHLY, CDR2 FYNNEI. CDR3 nucleotide sequence: TGTGCCAGCCGTCCCCTGCCCTCCACTGAAGCTTTCTTT. It yields the protein CASRPLPSTEAFF.

This clonotype was counted ten times or more. The chain links TRBV3-1 to TRBJ2-5; D remains unclear. Trimming left V 4 bases short and J 1 base short, with 22 bases between. Looked up from germline, CDR1 is LGHDT and CDR2 is YNNKEL (reference sequence). The CDR3 covers 18 residues. In DNA form, the CDR3 reads TGTGCCAGCAGCCTCCTTCTGAGCCCTATCAAGGCCCAAGAGACCCAGTACTTC. It encodes CASSLLLSPIKAQETQYF.